This T cell receptor (beta chain) was captured in a study of T cells after yellow fever vaccination. Points from the study as a whole: At around 95% for CD4 and just over 85% for CD8, most primary-vaccination clones showed up again after the booster.

TCRdb used MiXCR to reprocess the 5' RACE reads, holding one entry per CDR3 protein. The repertoire holds fewer than 90,000 distinct CDR3 sequences, with roughly 6.9% as singletons. This clonotype was counted a few times. Its antigen remains unknown. The CDR3 runs 16 residues. Trimming took 0 bases from V and 0 from J, leaving 9 bases between them. Germline CDR1 reads LGHNA; CDR2 reads YNFKEQ. This chain links TRBV4-2 with TRBJ1-3; D is unresolved. The specimen comprised CD8+ T cells sorted from PBMCs, sampled roughly 5 days after the first yellow fever vaccination. The receptor was isolated from a man between 18 and 29 years old who received the YFV17D yellow fever vaccine. The CDR3 region is CASSQEQLGSGNTIYF. The DNA for the CDR3 is TGTGCCAGCAGCCAAGAGCAACTGGGCTCTGGAAACACCATATATTTT.